This TCR beta chain was sequenced for a study of T cell repertoires in cytomegalovirus infection. Study summary: Selection of CMV epitopes for the study included recently identified HLA-C-restricted and well-studied HLA-B-restricted ones.

As to this clonotype: Its target is not known.

TCRdb reanalysed the reads using MiXCR and keeps one entry per CDR3 protein. Of approximately 350,000 distinct CDR3 sequences detected, nearly 35% appear once; the ten largest clones hold approximately 13%. This CDR3 is 15 amino acids long. Germline-derived CDR1 and CDR2 are SGHRS and YFSETQ. Losses at the gene ends were 2 bases for V and 3 bases for J; bases not matched to a gene: 5. Sequenced material: cultured PBMCs, taken from culture after CMV antigen stimulation. The TCR was taken from a human donor in good health (CMV status not recorded). Some clones in this sample may be carry-over from other donors' samples. This chain joins TRBV5-1 and TRBJ2-1; the match to TRBD1 covers 7 bases. The CDR3 protein is CASSFYRGHYNEQFF. Here the CDR3 DNA reads TGCGCCAGCAGCTTTTACAGGGGCCACTACAATGAGCAGTTCTTC.